This record covers a single TCR beta chain. In making TCR cDNA, 5'RACE template switching added a universal primer site and UMIs to it. TCRdb passed the 5' RACE reads through MiXCR, listing each CDR3 protein once. Of hundreds of thousands of distinct CDR3 sequences in the sample, around an eighth were seen once. From germline, CDR1 is GTSNPN and CDR2 SVGIG (reference sequence). V was pared by 0 bases and J by 3 bases, with 18 bases between. The CDR3 sequence is 17 residues long. The source of the sample is a study of T cells after yellow fever vaccination. The specimen comprised PBMCs, sampled on the day of the yellow fever booster vaccination. The receptor comes from a man aged 30 to 45 who received the YFV17D yellow fever vaccine. The chain uses TRBV30 and TRBJ2-1; tentatively, D is TRBD1 (6 bases). As DNA, the CDR3 is TGTGCCTGGAGTGTATCCGCGGAGAGGGGGTACTACAATGAGCAGTTCTTC. Translated: CAWSVSAERGYYNEQFF.